The 9 T cell receptor beta chains given below trace back to one sample, sequenced in a study of Graves' ophthalmopathy and Graves' hyperthyroidism. From RNA, the CDR3 regions of TCR beta chains were amplified and sequenced. First-round RT-PCR with HTBI primers preceded a second-round multiplex PCR. TCRdb passed the multiplex PCR reads through MiXCR, listing each CDR3 protein once. The sample has over a million distinct CDR3 sequences; about 36% are singletons. The source material was peripheral blood or thyroid tissue (not recorded which). These receptors originate from an adult man with Graves' hyperthyroidism.

This clonotype occurred a few times. V and J are TRBV7-6 and TRBJ2-7, with D perhaps given as TRBD1 or TRBD2 (5 bases each). V was cut by 5 bases and J by 0 bases, with 11 bases left in between. The CDR3 totals 14 residues. Looked up from germline, CDR1 is SGHVS and CDR2 is FNYEAQ. The CDR3 spells CASSRDRRSYEQYF. Here the CDR3 DNA reads TGTGCCAGCAGCCGGGACCGTCGCTCCTACGAGCAGTACTTC.

This clonotype was detected ten times or more. The chain links TRBV20-1 to TRBJ1-2; a weak D match, TRBD1 (6 bases). The V end lost 5 bases, the J end lost 4 bases, and 14 bases lay between the germline ends. Per germline, CDR1 DFQATT and CDR2 SNEGSKA (reference sequence). CDR3 length: 13 amino acids. CDR3 sequence (DNA): TGCAGTGCTGGGGGACAATGGAGCTATGGCTACACCTTC. Translation: CSAGGQWSYGYTF.

This chain uses TRBV7-3 with TRBJ1-1; unclear D gene. CDR1 and CDR2 (germline): SGHTA, FQGTGA. This CDR3 is built from 15 residues. Trimming left V 1 base short and J 1 base short, with 10 bases between. DNA for the CDR3: TGTGCCAGCAGCTTAATTGGGTTCGGGAACACTGAAGCTTTCTTT. This encodes CASSLIGFGNTEAFF.

A few counts support this clonotype. For the CDR3, the DNA is TGTGCCAGCAGTGAGCCCGGGACAGGGAACGAGCAGTACTTC. Protein sequence: CASSEPGTGNEQYF. The chain is built from TRBV6-5 and TRBJ2-7; 9 bases align to TRBD1. The J segment lost 5 bases and the V segment lost 5 bases, leaving 7 bases of the junction unmatched. The CDR3 loop spans 14 amino acids. Germline lookup yields CDR1 MNHEY and CDR2 SVGAGI.

This clonotype has at least ten counts. The chain combines TRBV6-2 or TRBV6-3 with TRBJ2-5, with 8 bases identical to TRBD1. J was trimmed by 3 bases and V by 8 bases; bases with no gene match: 14. Germline values: CDR1 MNHEY, CDR2 SVGEGT. The CDR3 is 16 residues long. CDR3 region: CASEIAGQGFEETQYF. CDR3 in DNA: TGTGCCAGCGAGATCGCCGGACAGGGTTTCGAAGAGACCCAGTACTTC.

J is TRBJ1-2 and V is TRBV29-1; D gene unclear. The CDR3 totals 12 residues. The germline CDR1 and CDR2 sequences are SQVTM and ANQGSEA. The V end was cut by 4 bases, the J end by 8 bases, with 14 bases between. The CDR3 here is CSVGEWEGGYTF. CDR3 coding DNA: TGCAGCGTTGGGGAGTGGGAGGGAGGCTACACCTTC.

The rearrangement uses TRBV20-1 and TRBJ1-1; tentatively, D is TRBD1 (5 bases). V was cut by 6 bases and J by 1 base, with 15 bases left in between. This CDR3 is 14 amino acids long. In germline, CDR1 is DFQATT, CDR2 SNEGSKA (reference sequence). The CDR3 reads CSAESGSGNTEAFF. The CDR3 DNA reads as TGCAGTGCCGAATCAGGGTCGGGGAACACTGAAGCTTTCTTT.

Ten or more counts support this clonotype. The chain employs TRBV7-9 and TRBJ1-4; D is unclear. V was trimmed by 3 bases and J by 0 bases, leaving 8 bases between them. The CDR3 is 15 amino acids. Germline loops: CDR1 SEHNR, CDR2 FQNEAQ (reference sequence). CDR3 region: CASSFTASTNEKLFF. CDR3 nucleotides: TGTGCCAGCAGCTTTACGGCTTCAACTAATGAAAAACTGTTTTTT. Complete variable domain (other parts from reference TRBV7-9 and TRBJ1-4): DTGVSQNPRHKITKRGQNVTFRCDPISEHNRLYWYRQTLGQGPEFLTYFQNEAQLEKSRLLSDRFSAERPKGSFSTLEIQRTEQGDSAMYLCASSFTASTNEKLFFGSGTQLSVL.

The rearrangement links TRBV4-3 to TRBJ2-7; D perhaps matches TRBD2 (6 bases). Germline CDR1 LGHNA, CDR2 YSLEER. V was trimmed by 0 bases and J by 0 bases, leaving 12 bases between them. This CDR3 comprises 16 residues. The CDR3 sequence: CASSQDGGFGSYEQYF. DNA of the CDR3: TGCGCCAGCAGCCAAGACGGGGGTTTCGGCTCCTACGAGCAGTACTTC.